This TCR beta chain was recorded in a study of blood T cell repertoires in COVID-19. Study context: The study drew acute and convalescent COVID-19 samples from the United States, Italy and Spain. Nucleic acid was either cDNA or gDNA, and it came from T cells, B-cell-depleted T cells, or PBMCs.

CDR1 and CDR2 (germline): LNHDA, SQIVND (reference sequence). The CDR3 is made up of 12 amino acids. V gave up 6 bases and J gave up 7 bases, with 9 bases separating them. In the original processing: Nucleated cell number was recorded as an estimate derived from reference gene primer amplification. Produced via immunoSEQ multiplex PCR; TCRdb's table is partial and in-frame only. That table supplies the V and J calls and clone size; D and trimming were determined from the DNA. The sample includes approximately 19,000 clones, approximately 78% of them seen just once. This chain connects TRBV19 to TRBJ1-4, with D tentatively TRBD1 (5 bases). The clonotype comes from a man aged 60 to 69 with acute or convalescent COVID-19. Specimen: peripheral blood. The CDR3 here is CASRRGGEKLFF. The CDR3 coding sequence is TGTGCCAGTAGACGCGGGGGTGAAAAACTGTTTTTT.